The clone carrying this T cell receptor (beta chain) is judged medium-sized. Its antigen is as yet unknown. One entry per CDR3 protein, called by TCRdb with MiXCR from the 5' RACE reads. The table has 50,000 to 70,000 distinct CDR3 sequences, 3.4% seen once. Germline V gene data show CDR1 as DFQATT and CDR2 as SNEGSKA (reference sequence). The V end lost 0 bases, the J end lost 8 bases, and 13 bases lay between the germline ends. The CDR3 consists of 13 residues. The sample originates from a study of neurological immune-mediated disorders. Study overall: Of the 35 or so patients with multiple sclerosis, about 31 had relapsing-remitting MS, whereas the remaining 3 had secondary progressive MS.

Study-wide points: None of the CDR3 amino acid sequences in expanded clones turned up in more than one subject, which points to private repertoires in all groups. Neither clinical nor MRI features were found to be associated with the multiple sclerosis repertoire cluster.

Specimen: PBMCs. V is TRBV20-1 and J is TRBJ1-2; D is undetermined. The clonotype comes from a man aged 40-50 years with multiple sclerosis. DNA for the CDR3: TGCAGTGCTAGAGATATGCGGGCGGACGGCTACACCTTC. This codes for CSARDMRADGYTF.